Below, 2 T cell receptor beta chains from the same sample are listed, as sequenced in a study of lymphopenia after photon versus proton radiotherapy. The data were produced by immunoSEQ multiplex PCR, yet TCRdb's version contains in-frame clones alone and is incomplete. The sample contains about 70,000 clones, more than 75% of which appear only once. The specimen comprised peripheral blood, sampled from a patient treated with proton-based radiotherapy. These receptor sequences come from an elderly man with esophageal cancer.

DNA for the CDR3: TGTGCCATCAGGGATAGCGGGAGAGCCAGACCGAACACCGGGGAGCTGTTTTTT. This codes for CAIRDSGRARPNTGELFF. The J gene is TRBJ2-2, the V gene TRBV10-3, with 9 positions matching TRBD2. Germline V gene lookup returns CDR1 ENHRY and CDR2 SYGVKD. The CDR3 runs to 18 residues. V shed 6 bases, J shed 0 bases, and the junction held 11 bases outside the gene matches.

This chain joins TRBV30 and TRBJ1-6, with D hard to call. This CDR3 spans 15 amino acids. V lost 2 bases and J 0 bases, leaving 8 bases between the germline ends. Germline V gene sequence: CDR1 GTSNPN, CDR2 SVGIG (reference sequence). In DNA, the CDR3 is TGTGCCTGGAGTCTAGAGTTCTCCTATAATTCACCCCTCCACTTT. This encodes CAWSLEFSYNSPLHF.